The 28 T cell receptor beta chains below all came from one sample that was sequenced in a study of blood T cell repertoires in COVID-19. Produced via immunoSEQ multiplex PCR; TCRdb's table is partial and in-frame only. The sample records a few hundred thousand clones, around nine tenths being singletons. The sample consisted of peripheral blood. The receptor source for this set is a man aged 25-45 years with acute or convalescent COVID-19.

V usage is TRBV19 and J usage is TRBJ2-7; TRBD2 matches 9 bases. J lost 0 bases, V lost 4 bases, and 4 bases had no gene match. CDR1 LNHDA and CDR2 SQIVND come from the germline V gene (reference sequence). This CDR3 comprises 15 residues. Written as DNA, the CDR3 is TGTGCCAGTAGTACCCGTAGCGGGAGCTCCTACGAGCAGTACTTC. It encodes CASSTRSGSSYEQYF.

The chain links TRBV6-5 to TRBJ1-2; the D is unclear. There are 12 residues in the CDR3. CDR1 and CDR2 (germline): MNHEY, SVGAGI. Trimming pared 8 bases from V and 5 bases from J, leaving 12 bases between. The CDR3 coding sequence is TGTGCCAGCTCCCCGTCTGTTTATGGCTACACCTTC. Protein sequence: CASSPSVYGYTF.

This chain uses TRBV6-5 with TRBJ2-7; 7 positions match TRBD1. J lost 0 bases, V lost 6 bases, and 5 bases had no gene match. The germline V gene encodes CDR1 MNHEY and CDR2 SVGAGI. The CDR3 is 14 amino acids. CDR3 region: CASSLGGSSYEQYF. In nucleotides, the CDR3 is TGTGCCAGCAGCCTAGGGGGCAGCTCCTACGAGCAGTACTTC.

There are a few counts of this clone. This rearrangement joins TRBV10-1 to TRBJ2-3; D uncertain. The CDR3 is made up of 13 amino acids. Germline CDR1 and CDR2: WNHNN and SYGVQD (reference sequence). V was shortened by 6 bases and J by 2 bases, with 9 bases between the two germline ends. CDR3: CASSPSLTDTQYF. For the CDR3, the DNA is TGCGCCAGCAGCCCTTCCCTCACAGATACGCAGTATTTT.

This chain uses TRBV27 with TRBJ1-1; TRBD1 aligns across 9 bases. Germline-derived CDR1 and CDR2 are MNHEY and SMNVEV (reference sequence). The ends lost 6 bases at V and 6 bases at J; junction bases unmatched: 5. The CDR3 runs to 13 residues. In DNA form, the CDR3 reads TGTGCCAGCAGAATAACAGGGGGCTCTGAAGCTTTCTTT. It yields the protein CASRITGGSEAFF.

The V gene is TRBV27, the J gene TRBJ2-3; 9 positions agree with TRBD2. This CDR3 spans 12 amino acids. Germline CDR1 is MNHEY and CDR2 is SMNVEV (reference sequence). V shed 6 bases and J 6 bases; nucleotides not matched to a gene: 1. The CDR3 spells CASSAGGDTQYF. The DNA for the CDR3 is TGTGCCAGCAGCGCGGGGGGGGATACGCAGTATTTT.

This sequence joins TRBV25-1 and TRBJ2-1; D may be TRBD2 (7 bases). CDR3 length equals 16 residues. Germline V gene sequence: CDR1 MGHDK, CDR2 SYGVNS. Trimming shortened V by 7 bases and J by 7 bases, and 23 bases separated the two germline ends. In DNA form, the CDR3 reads TGTGCCAGCACCAAGGGAGGGGGACTAAGACTTAATGAGCAGTTCTTC. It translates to CASTKGGGLRLNEQFF.

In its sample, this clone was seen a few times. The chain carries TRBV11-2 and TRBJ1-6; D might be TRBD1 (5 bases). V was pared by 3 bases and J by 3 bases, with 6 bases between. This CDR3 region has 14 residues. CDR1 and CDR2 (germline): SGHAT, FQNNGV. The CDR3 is CASSLGGYNSPLHF. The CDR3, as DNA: TGTGCCAGCAGCTTGGGGGGCTATAATTCACCCCTCCACTTT.

In DNA form, the CDR3 reads TGTGCCAGCAGCCCTAGACCGGTCTTTGGCTACACCTTC. This translates into CASSPRPVFGYTF. The chain joins TRBV3-1 (or the pseudogene TRBV3-2) to TRBJ1-2; D remains ambiguous. The CDR3 covers 13 residues. From germline, CDR1 is LGHDT and CDR2 YNNKEL (reference sequence). V lost 4 bases, J lost 7 bases, and 13 bases lay in between.

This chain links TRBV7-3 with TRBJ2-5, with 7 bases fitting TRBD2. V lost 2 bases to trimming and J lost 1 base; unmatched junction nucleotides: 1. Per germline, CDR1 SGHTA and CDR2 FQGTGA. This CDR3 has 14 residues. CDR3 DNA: TGTGCCAGCAGCTTAGCGGGGGTCCAAGAGACCCAGTACTTC. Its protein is CASSLAGVQETQYF.

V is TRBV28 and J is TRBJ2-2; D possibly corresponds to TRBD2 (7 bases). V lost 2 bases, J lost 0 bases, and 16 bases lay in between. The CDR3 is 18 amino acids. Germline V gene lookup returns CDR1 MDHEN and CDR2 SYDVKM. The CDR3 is CASSLPAWGGPNTGELFF. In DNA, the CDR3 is TGTGCCAGCAGTTTACCCGCTTGGGGGGGGCCGAACACCGGGGAGCTGTTTTTT.

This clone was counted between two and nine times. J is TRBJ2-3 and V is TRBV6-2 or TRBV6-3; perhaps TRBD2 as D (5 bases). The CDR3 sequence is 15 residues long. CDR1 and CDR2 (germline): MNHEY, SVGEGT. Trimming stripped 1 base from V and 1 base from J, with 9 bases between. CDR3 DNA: TGTGCCAGCAGTTACTTAACTAGACGCACAGATACGCAGTATTTT. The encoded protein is CASSYLTRRTDTQYF.

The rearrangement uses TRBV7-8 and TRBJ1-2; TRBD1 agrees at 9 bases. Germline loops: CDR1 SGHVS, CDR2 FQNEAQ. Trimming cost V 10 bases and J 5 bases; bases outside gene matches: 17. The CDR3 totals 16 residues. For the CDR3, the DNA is TGTGCCACCCGTAGCGACAGGGGGGCAGTAGGATATGGCTACACCTTC. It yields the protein CATRSDRGAVGYGYTF. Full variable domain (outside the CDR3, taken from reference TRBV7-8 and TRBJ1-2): GAGVSQSPRYKVAKRGQDVALRCDPISGHVSLFWYQQALGQGPEFLTYFQNEAQLDKSGLPSDRFFAERPEGSVSTLKIQRTQQEDSAVYLCATRSDRGAVGYGYTFGSGTRLTVV.

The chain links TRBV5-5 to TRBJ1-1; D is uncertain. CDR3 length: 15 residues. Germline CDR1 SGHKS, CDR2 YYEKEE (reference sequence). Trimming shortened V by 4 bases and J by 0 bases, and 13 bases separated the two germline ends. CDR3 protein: CASSQALDLNTEAFF. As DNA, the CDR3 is TGTGCCAGCAGCCAGGCACTGGACTTGAACACTGAAGCTTTCTTT. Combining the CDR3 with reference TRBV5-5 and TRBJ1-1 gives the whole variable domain DAGVTQSPTHLIKTRGQQVTLRCSPISGHKSVSWYQQVLGQGPQFIFQYYEKEERGRGNFPDRFSARQFPNYSSELNVNALLLGDSALYLCASSQALDLNTEAFFGQGTRLTVV.

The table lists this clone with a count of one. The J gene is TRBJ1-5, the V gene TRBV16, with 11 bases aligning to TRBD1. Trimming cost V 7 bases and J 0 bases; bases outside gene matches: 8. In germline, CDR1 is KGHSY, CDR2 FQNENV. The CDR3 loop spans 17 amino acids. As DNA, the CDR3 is TGTGCCAGCACTAGGACAGGGGGCAGTTATAGCAATCAGCCCCAGCATTTT. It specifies CASTRTGGSYSNQPQHF.

The CDR3 DNA follows: TGTGCCAGCAGCGTATCAGGGGATTCTGGAAACACCATATATTTT. Its protein is CASSVSGDSGNTIYF. This chain links TRBV9 with TRBJ1-3, with D maybe TRBD1 (6 bases). Germline assignment: CDR1 SGDLS and CDR2 YYNGEE. V lost 1 base and J lost 1, with 9 bases in between. This CDR3 is 15 amino acids long.

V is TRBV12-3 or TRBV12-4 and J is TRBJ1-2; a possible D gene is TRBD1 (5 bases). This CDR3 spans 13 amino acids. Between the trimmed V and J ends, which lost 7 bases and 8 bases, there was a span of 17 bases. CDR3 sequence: CASTPGGYRGYTF. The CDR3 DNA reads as TGTGCCAGCACCCCGGGGGGTTACCGCGGCTACACCTTC.

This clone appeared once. The CDR3 coding sequence is TGTGCCAGCAGCTTAGGCCTAGCGGGGTCAACCCAAGAGACCCAGTACTTC. It codes for CASSLGLAGSTQETQYF. The V and J genes are TRBV7-9 and TRBJ2-5; 9 positions agree with TRBD2. The CDR3 has 17 residues. The ends lost 1 base at V and 1 base at J; junction bases unmatched: 7. The germline V gene has CDR1 SEHNR and CDR2 FQNEAQ (reference sequence).

The DNA for the CDR3 is TGTGCCAGCAGCAGCCCTGGACTGTGGACTAGCGAATACAATGAGCAGTTCTTC. As protein: CASSSPGLWTSEYNEQFF. The chain links TRBV7-9 to TRBJ2-1; TRBD2 matches 9 bases. V was clipped by 5 bases and J by 4 bases; unmatched bases: 15. This CDR3 contains 18 residues. CDR1 SEHNR and CDR2 FQNEAQ come from the germline V gene (reference sequence).

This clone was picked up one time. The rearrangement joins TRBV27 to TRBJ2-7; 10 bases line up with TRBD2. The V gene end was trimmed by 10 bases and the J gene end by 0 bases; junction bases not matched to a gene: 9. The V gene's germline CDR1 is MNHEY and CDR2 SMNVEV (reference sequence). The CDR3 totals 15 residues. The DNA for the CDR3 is TGTGCCACCTCAGTCGGACTAGCGGCCTCCTACGAGCAGTACTTC. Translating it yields CATSVGLAASYEQYF.

CDR3 protein: CASSFSRQAGAKNIQYF. As DNA, the CDR3 is TGTGCCAGCAGTTTCTCACGGCAAGCAGGGGCCAAAAACATTCAGTACTTC. This chain links TRBV27 with TRBJ2-4; a possible D gene is TRBD1 (5 bases). The germline gives CDR1 MNHEY, CDR2 SMNVEV (reference sequence). Trimming cost V 3 bases and J 1 base, with 16 bases left between them. This CDR3 contains 17 residues.

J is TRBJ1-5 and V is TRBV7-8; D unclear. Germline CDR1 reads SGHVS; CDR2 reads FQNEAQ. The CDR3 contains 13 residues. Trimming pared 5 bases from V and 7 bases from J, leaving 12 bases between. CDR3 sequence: CASSRAGSQPQHF. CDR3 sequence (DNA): TGTGCCAGCAGCCGGGCGGGAAGCCAGCCCCAGCATTTT.

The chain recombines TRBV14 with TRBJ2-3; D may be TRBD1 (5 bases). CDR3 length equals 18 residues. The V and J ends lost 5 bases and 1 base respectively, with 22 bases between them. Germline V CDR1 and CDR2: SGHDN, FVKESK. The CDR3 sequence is CASSLISSAGSGTDTQYF. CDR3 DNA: TGTGCCAGCAGCTTAATTTCCTCCGCAGGGTCAGGCACAGATACGCAGTATTTT.

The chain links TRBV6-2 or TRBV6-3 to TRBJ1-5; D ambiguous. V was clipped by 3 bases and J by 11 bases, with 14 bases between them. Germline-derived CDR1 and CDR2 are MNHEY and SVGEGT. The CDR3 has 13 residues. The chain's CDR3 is CASSYNPDLAQHF. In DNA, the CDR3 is TGTGCCAGCAGTTATAACCCCGACTTGGCCCAGCATTTT.

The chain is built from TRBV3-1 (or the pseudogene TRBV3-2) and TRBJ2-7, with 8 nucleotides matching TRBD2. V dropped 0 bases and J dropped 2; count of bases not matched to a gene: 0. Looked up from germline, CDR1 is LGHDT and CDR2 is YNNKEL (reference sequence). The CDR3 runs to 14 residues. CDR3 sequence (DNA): TGTGCCAGCAGCCAAGATAGCGGGACCTACGAGCAGTACTTC. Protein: CASSQDSGTYEQYF.

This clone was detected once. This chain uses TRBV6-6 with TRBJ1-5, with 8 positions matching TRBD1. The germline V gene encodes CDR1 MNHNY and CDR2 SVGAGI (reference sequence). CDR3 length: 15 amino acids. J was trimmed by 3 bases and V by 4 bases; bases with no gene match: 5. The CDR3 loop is CASSFTGGFNQPQHF. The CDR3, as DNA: TGTGCCAGCAGTTTCACAGGGGGTTTCAATCAGCCCCAGCATTTT.

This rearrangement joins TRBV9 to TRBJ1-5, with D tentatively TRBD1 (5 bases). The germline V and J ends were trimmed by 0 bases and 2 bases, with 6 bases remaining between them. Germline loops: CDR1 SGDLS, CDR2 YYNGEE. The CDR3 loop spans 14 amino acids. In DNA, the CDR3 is TGTGCCAGCAGCGTAGGGGGGGGCAATCAGCCCCAGCATTTT. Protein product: CASSVGGGNQPQHF.

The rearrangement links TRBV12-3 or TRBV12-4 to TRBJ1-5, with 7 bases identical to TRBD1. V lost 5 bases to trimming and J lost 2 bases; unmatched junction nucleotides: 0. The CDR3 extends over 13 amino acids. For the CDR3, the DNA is TGTGCCAGCAGTACAGGGGGCAATCAGCCCCAGCATTTT. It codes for CASSTGGNQPQHF.